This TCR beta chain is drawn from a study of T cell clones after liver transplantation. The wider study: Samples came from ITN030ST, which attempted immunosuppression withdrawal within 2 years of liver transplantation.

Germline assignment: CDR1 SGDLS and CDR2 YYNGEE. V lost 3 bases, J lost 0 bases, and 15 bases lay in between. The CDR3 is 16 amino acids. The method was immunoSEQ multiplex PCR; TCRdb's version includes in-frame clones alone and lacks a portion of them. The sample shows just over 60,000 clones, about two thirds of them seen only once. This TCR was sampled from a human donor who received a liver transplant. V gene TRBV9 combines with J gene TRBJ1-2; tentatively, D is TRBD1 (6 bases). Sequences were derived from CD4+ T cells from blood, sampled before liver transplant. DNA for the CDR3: TGTGCCAGCAGCGCGACCATGACAGGTCCTAACTATGGCTACACCTTC. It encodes CASSATMTGPNYGYTF.